The sequence of this T cell receptor beta chain was determined in a study of CD8 T cells in cerebrospinal fluid in Alzheimer's disease (dated by TCRdb to 2018 to 2021). General notes on the study: The study assessed CSF T cell clonal expansion with two single-cell approaches: plate-based nested PCR sequencing and droplet-based sequencing. This study tested whether clonally expanded T cells could be found in cerebrospinal fluid from healthy elderly individuals and from patients with neurodegenerative disease. A total of some 25 samples were covered by the CSF gene-expression analysis, which included Parkinson's disease patients. In the droplet-based CSF analysis comparing patients with controls, there were roughly 9 healthy controls (under 12,000 cells) and roughly 9 patients with MCI or Alzheimer's disease (approximately 10,000 cells). General conclusions and limits of the study: When the data were pooled, most of the 6 Alzheimer's patients but only 1 of 10 healthy subjects had a highly expanded clone, defined as one making up at least 3% of TCRs. Compared with controls, patients with MCI or Alzheimer's disease had a higher percentage of their CSF TCRs made up by the single largest clone. The EBV-specific clones were neither the most highly expanded clones nor enriched among patients. It was cautioned by the authors that a causal link between EBV and Alzheimer's disease is not established by the detection of EBV-specific TCRs in CSF. Only samples with detectable clones went into the overall clonality comparison: 11 healthy, 5 MCI, 5 AD, and 6 PD.

Acute infectious disease was absent in all participants, and all participants were in good physical condition. Neurodegeneration in patients was confirmed with biomarkers including neurofilament, amyloid-beta and tau. For droplet-based sequencing, live CSF cells were sorted using a live/dead marker. To pellet immune cells, CSF obtained by lumbar puncture was centrifuged at 300g. Each CSF sample was checked for red blood cells, and any sample showing blood contamination was excluded. CSF cells were cryopreserved in freezing medium, frozen overnight at -80 °C, and then stored in liquid nitrogen. Before analysis, CSF samples had been stored for less than seven months. Library prep was done by 10x single-cell sequencing. Profiling of CSF cells was done with 10X Genomics single-cell V(D)J and 5' gene-expression libraries. CSF single-cell TCR libraries were sequenced on an Illumina NextSeq550. The original methods were these. V(D)J reads were aligned to the vdj-GRCh38 alts ensemble 2.0.0 reference and were analysed with the Cell Ranger vdj pipeline. A clonotype was defined as a group of cell barcodes sharing the same set of productive CDR3 nucleotide sequences. To connect clonality with transcriptional profiles, clonotype information was added to the gene-expression metadata in Seurat v3.0. Exclusion was applied to CSF cells with more than 1,800 genes, more than 7,500 UMIs or more than 10% mitochondrial reads. CDR3-beta sequences were compared against VDJdb to identify TCRs with known antigen specificity. Network analysis of clone sharing used the R package qgraph and included only TCRs with complete alpha and beta chains. Reprocessed by TCRdb, the reads give a single entry per CDR3 protein sequence, without DNA. It is TCRdb's table, rather than the study itself, that gives the V and J calls and clone size. The sample table records 950 to 1,500 distinct CDR3 sequences. 8.3% of the sample is taken by the ten largest.

Going by frequency, this clonotype is medium-sized (0.01 to 0.1%); no count is logged. What antigen it recognizes has not been identified. In the germline V gene (reference sequence), CDR1 corresponds to MNHNY and CDR2 to SVGAGI. Including the terminal cysteine and phenylalanine, the CDR3 comprises 13 residues. This entry has no DNA. The clonotype originates from a human donor with Alzheimer's disease. The chain is assembled from TRBV6-6 and TRBJ2-5; TCRdb calls TRBD2, which cannot be checked without DNA. The sample was cerebrospinal fluid. The CDR3 corresponds to CASLRLDQETQYF.